This T cell receptor beta chain was sequenced for a study of blood T cell repertoires in COVID-19. The cohort comprised adults aged roughly 18 to 95 years residing in 20 to 25 US areas. Donors were grouped by their self-reported clinical history. Per the study methods: It was from reference gene primer amplification that nucleated cell counts were estimated. TCRdb's copy holds only in-frame clones and misses some; the assay was immunoSEQ multiplex PCR. V and J calls plus clone size are reproduced from that table; the DNA served to infer D and trimming. The sample has 350,000 to 400,000 clones; approximately 84% are singletons. This CDR3 is 18 amino acids long. With V trimmed by 5 bases and J by 0 bases, 8 bases remained unmatched. Germline-derived CDR1 and CDR2 are SGHVS and FNYEAQ.

The receptor comes from a woman under 40 who had recovered from COVID-19. The specimen was PBMCs or T cells enriched from blood (not recorded which). The chain links TRBV7-6 to TRBJ2-5; 14 bases map to TRBD2. The CDR3: CASSAGLAGGPYQETQYF. The CDR3 DNA is TGTGCCAGCAGCGCCGGACTAGCGGGGGGCCCTTACCAAGAGACCCAGTACTTC.